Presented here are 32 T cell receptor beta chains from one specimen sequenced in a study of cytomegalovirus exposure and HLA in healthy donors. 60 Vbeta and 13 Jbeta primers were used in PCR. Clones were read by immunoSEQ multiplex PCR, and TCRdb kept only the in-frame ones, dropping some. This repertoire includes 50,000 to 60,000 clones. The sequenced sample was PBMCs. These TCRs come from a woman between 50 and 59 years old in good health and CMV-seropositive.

In nucleotides, the CDR3 is TGTGCCAGCAGGGAAAGCGGGGGGCCTTCCTACGAGCAGTACTTC. Translation: CASRESGGPSYEQYF. The chain recombines TRBV27 with TRBJ2-7; 9 nucleotides line up with TRBD2. The trim removed 6 bases at V and 1 base at J, leaving 7 bases unmatched. The CDR3 consists of 15 residues. Germline V gene data show CDR1 as MNHEY and CDR2 as SMNVEV (reference sequence).

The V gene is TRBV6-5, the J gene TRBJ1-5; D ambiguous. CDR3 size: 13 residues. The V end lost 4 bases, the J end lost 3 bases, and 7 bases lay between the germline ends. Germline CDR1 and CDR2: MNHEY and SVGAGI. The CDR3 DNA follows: TGTGCCAGCAGTTGGGCCCTCAATCAGCCCCAGCATTTT. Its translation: CASSWALNQPQHF.

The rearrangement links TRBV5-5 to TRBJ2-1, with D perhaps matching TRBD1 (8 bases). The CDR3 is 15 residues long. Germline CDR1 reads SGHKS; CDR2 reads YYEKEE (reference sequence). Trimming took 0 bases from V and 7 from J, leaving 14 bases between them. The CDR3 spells CASSLGQGRGNEQFF. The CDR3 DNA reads TGTGCCAGCAGCTTGGGACAGGGGAGGGGAAATGAGCAGTTCTTC. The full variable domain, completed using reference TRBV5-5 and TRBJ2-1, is DAGVTQSPTHLIKTRGQQVTLRCSPISGHKSVSWYQQVLGQGPQFIFQYYEKEERGRGNFPDRFSARQFPNYSSELNVNALLLGDSALYLCASSLGQGRGNEQFFGPGTRLTVL.

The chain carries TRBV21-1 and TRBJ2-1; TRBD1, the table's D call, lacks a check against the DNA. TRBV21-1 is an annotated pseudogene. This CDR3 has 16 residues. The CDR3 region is CASQWDRGMTYNEQFF. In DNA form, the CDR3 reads TGTGCCAGCCAATGGGACAGGGGTATGACCTACAATGAGCAGTTCTTC.

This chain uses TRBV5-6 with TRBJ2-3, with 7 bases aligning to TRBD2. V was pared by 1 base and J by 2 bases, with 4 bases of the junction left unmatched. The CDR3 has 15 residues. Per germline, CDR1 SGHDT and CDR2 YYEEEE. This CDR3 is CASSLRGGFTDTQYF. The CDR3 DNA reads TGTGCCAGCAGCTTGAGGGGAGGGTTCACAGATACGCAGTATTTT.

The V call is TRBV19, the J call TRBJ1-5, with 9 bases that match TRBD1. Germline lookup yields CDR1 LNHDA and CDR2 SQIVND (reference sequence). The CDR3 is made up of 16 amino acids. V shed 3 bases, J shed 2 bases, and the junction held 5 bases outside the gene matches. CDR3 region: CASSISDRGGNQPQHF. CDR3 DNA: TGTGCCAGTAGTATTTCGGACAGGGGAGGCAATCAGCCCCAGCATTTT.

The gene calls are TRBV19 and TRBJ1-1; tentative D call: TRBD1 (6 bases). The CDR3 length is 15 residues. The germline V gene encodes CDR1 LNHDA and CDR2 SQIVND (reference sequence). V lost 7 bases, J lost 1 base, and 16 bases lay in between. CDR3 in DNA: TGTGCCAGTATGATGATGGGGGCTGGGAACACTGAAGCTTTCTTT. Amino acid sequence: CASMMMGAGNTEAFF.

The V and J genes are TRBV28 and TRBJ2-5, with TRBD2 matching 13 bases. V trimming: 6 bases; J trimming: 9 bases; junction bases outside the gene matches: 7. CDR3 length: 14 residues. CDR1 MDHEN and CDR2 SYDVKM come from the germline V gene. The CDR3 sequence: CASRPGLAGLAQYF. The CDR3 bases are TGTGCCAGCAGGCCGGGACTAGCGGGGTTGGCCCAGTACTTC.

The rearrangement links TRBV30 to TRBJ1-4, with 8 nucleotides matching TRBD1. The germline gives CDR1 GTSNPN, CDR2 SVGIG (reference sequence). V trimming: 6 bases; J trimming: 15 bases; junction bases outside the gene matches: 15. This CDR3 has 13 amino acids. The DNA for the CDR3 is TGTGCCTGTGGACAGGGCTTAGTGAAAAGGATGTTTTTT. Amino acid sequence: CACGQGLVKRMFF.

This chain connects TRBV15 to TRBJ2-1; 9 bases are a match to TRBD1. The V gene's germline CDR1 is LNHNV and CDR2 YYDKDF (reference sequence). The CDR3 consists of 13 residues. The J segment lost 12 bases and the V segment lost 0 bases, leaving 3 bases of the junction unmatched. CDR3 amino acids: CATSRDKGQGQFF. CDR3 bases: TGTGCCACCAGCAGAGATAAGGGACAGGGGCAGTTCTTC.

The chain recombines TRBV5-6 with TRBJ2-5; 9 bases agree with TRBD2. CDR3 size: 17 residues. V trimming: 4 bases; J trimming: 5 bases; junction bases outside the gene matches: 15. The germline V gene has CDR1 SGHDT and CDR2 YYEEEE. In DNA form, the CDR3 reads TGTGCCAGCAGCCAACCGCGACTAGCGGCCCGCAGGGAGACCCAGTACTTC. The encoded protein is CASSQPRLAARRETQYF.

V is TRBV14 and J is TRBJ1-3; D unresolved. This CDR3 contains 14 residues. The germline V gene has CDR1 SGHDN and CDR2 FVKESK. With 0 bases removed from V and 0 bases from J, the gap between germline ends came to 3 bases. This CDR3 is CASSQDFSGNTIYF. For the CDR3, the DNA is TGTGCCAGCAGCCAAGACTTCTCTGGAAACACCATATATTTT.

Here the CDR3 DNA reads TGTGCCAGCAGTTTGGGGGGTTTGGCTGAAGCTTTCTTT. This encodes CASSLGGLAEAFF. V usage is TRBV6-5 and J usage is TRBJ1-1; TRBD1 might be the D (5 bases). The CDR3 consists of 13 residues. Germline CDR1 is MNHEY and CDR2 is SVGAGI. V was cut by 4 bases and J by 6 bases, with 12 bases left in between.

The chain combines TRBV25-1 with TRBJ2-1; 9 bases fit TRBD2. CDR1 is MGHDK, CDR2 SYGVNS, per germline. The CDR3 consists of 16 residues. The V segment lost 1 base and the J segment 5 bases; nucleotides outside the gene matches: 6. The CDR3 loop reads CASSEFLAGFHNEQFF. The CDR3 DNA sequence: TGTGCCAGCAGTGAATTCCTAGCGGGATTCCACAATGAGCAGTTCTTC.

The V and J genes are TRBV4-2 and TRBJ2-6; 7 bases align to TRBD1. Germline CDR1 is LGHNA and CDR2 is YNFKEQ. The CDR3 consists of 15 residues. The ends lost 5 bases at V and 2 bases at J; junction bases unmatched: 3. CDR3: CASSTGDPGANVLTF. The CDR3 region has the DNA TGTGCCAGCAGCACAGGGGATCCTGGGGCCAACGTCCTGACTTTC.

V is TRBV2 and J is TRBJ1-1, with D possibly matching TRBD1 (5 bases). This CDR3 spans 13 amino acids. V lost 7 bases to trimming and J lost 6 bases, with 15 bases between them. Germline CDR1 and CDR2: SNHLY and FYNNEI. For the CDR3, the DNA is TGTGCCAGCAAAGACGGAACAGGCCCTGAAGCTTTCTTT. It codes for CASKDGTGPEAFF.

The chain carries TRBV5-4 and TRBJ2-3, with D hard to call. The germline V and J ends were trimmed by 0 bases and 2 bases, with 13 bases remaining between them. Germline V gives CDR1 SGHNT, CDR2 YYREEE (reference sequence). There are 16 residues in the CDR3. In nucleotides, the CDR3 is TGTGCCAGCAGCTTGGCCAACTCTCTCGACACAGATACGCAGTATTTT. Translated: CASSLANSLDTDTQYF.

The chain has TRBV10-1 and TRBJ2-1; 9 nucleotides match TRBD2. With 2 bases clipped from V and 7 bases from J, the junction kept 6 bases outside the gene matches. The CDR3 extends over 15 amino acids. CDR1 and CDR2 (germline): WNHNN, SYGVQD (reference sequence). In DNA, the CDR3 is TGCGCCAGCAGTGAGGGCGGCGGGAGGGAGAATGAGCAGTTCTTC. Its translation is CASSEGGGRENEQFF.

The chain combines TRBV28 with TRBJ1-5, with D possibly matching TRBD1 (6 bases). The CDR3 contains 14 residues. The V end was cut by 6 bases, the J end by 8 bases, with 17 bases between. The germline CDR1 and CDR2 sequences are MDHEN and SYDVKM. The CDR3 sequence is CASRTQGNEKPQHF. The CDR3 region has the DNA TGTGCCAGCAGGACTCAGGGGAACGAAAAGCCCCAGCATTTT.

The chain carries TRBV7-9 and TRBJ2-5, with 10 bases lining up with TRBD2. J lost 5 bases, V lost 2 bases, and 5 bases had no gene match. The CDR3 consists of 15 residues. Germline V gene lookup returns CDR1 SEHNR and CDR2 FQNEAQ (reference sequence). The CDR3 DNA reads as TGTGCCAGCAGCTTATCAAGCGGGGGGGCGGAGACCCAGTACTTC. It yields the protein CASSLSSGGAETQYF.

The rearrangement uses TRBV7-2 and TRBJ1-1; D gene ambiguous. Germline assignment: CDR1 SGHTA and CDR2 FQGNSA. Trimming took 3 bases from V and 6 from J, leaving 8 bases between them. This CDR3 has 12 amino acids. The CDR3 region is CASSFSRAEAFF. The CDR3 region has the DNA TGTGCCAGCAGCTTTAGCCGGGCTGAAGCTTTCTTT.

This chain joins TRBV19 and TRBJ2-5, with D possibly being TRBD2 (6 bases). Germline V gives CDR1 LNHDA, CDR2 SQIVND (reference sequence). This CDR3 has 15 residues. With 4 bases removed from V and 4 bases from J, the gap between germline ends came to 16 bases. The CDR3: CASSTPLAAAETQYF. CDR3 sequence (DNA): TGTGCCAGTAGTACCCCACTAGCCGCCGCAGAGACCCAGTACTTC.

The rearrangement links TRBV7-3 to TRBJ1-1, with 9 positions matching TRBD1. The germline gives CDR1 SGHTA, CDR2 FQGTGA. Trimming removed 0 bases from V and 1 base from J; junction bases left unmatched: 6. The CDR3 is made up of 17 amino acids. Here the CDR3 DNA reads TGTGCCAGCAGCTTAACCCCGACAGGGGGTGGGAACACTGAAGCTTTCTTT. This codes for CASSLTPTGGGNTEAFF.

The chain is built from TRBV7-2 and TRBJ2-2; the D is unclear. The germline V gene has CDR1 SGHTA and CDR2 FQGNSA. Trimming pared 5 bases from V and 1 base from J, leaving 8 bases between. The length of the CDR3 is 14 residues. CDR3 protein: CASSHDWNTGELFF. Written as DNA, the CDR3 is TGTGCCAGCAGCCACGACTGGAACACCGGGGAGCTGTTTTTT.

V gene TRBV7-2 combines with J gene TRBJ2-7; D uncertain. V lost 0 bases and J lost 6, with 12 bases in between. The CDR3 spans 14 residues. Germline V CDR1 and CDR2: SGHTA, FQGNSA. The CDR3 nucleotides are TGTGCCAGCAGCTTAGCCCCATCATCCGGCGAGCAGTACTTC. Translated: CASSLAPSSGEQYF.

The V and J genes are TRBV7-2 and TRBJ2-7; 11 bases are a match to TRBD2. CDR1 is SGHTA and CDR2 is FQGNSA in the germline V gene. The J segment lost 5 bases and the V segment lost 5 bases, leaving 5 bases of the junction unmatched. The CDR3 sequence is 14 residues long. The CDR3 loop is CASSLLAGVNEQYF. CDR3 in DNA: TGTGCCAGCAGCCTACTAGCGGGAGTCAACGAGCAGTACTTC.

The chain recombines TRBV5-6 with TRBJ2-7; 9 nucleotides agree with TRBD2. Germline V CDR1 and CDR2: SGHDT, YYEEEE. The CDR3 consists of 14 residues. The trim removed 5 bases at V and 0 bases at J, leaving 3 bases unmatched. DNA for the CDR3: TGTGCCAGCAGTTGGACTAGCGCCTCCTACGAGCAGTACTTC. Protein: CASSWTSASYEQYF.

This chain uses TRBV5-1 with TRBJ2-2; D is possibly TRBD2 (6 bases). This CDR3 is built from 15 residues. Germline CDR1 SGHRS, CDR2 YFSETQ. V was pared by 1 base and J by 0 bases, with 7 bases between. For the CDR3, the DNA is TGCGCCAGCAGCTTGTGGGAGGCGAACACCGGGGAGCTGTTTTTT. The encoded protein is CASSLWEANTGELFF.

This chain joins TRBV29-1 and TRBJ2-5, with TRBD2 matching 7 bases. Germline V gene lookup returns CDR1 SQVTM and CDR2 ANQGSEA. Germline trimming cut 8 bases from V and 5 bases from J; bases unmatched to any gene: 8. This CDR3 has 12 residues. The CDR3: CSSRAGRETQYF. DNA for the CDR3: TGCAGCTCCAGAGCGGGGCGGGAGACCCAGTACTTC. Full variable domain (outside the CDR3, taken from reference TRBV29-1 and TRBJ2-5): SAVISQKPSRDICQRGTSLTIQCQVDSQVTMMFWYRQQPGQSLTLIATANQGSEATYESGFVIDKFPISRPNLTFSTLTVSNMSPEDSSIYLCSSRAGRETQYFGPGTRLLVL.

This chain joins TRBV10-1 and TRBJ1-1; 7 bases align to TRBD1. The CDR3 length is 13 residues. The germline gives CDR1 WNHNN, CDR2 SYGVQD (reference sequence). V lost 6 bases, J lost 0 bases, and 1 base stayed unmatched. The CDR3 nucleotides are TGCGCCAGCAGCGGGACAGTGAACACTGAAGCTTTCTTT. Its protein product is CASSGTVNTEAFF.

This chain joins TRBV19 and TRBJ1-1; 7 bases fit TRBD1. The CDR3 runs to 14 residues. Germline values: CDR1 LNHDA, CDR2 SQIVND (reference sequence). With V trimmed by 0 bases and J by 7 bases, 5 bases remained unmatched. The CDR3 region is CASSIDRGQFEAFF. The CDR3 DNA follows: TGTGCCAGTAGTATAGATCGGGGACAGTTTGAAGCTTTCTTT.

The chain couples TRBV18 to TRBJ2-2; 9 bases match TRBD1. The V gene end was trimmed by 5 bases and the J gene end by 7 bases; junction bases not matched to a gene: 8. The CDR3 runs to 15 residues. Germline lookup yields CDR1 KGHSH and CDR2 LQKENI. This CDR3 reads CASSSYRGRGGELFF. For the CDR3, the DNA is TGTGCCAGCTCATCTTACAGGGGGCGAGGCGGGGAGCTGTTTTTT.